This T cell receptor beta chain was identified in a study of untreated major depressive disorder. General study results and limits: In every subject, the five largest TRBV05-01 clones were private. The sequencing tests were limited to three preselected Vbeta families. Depressed patients' CD4+ T cells carried increased TRBV05-01 (Vbeta 5.1) usage versus control CD4+ T cells.

Concerning this clone: Its antigen is unknown.

Assay: immunoSEQ multiplex PCR; the TCRdb copy retains only in-frame clones and omits some. The sample has about 15,000 clones; around 90% are singletons. Per the germline V gene, CDR1 is MNHNS and CDR2 is SASEGT. V was pared by 6 bases and J by 10 bases, with 7 bases between. The CDR3 is 11 residues long. Each depressed patient was matched pairwise with a non-depressed control on sex, age, current smoking status and body mass index. Patients were free of psychiatric medication for at least 8 weeks. This receptor was identified in a man aged 25-45 years with major depressive disorder. Sequencing used CD4+ T cells from PBMCs. The J gene is TRBJ1-6, the V gene TRBV6-1; D is unresolved. CDR3 DNA sequence: TGTGCCAGCAGAGAGAACTCACCCCTCCACTTT. Its protein product is CASRENSPLHF.